These T cell receptor beta chains were read from a single sample in a study of sequential checkpoint blockade in melanoma. Profiled with immunoSEQ multiplex PCR; TCRdb holds only in-frame clones, not every one. In the table there are some 11,000 clones, about 78% of which are singletons. The source material was CD8+ T cells sorted from blood (inferred from file names), sampled from a patient given nivolumab and ipilimumab in sequence. These TCRs come from a human donor with melanoma. Both conserved end residues are part of each CDR3. The order of the fields is J gene, D gene, clone size, V gene, CDR3 DNA, CDR3 protein. A D gene is named only where the DNA matches it firmly. Expanded clones are given a class, and other clones once, few, many or no size at all.

j_gene: TRBJ2-3; d_gene: TRBD2; abundance: -; v_gene: TRBV29-1; CDR3nt: TGCAGCGTTGGGGCTAGCGGGAGCGGTACGCAGTATTTT; CDR3aa: CSVGASGSGTQYF
j_gene: TRBJ2-7; d_gene: TRBD1; abundance: -; v_gene: TRBV13; CDR3nt: TGTGCCAGCAGCCCCTCGGGACAGGGGGCATTGCACGAGCAGTACTTC; CDR3aa: CASSPSGQGALHEQYF
j_gene: TRBJ1-1; d_gene: -; abundance: once; v_gene: TRBV4-1; CDR3nt: TGCGCCAGCAGCCTAAGTTCCTCTGGGGGGATGGGAAACACTGAAGCTTTCTTT; CDR3aa: CASSLSSSGGMGNTEAFF
j_gene: TRBJ2-5; d_gene: -; abundance: -; v_gene: TRBV19; CDR3nt: TGTGCCAGTAGTCGACATAACGACAGGGCCGAGGGGGGGACCCAGTACTTC; CDR3aa: CASSRHNDRAEGGTQYF
j_gene: TRBJ2-7; d_gene: -; abundance: few; v_gene: TRBV19; CDR3nt: TGTGCCAGTAGTATAGATGGCAGAATTTACGAGCAGTACTTC; CDR3aa: CASSIDGRIYEQYF
j_gene: TRBJ2-7; d_gene: -; abundance: -; v_gene: TRBV25-1; CDR3nt: TGTGCCAGCAGTCAGGTCAGGGCTCACGAGCAGTACTTC; CDR3aa: CASSQVRAHEQYF
j_gene: TRBJ2-7; d_gene: TRBD2; abundance: -; v_gene: TRBV11-2; CDR3nt: TGTGCCAGCAGCTTCAGGACTAGCGGGCTTTACGAGCAGTACTTC; CDR3aa: CASSFRTSGLYEQYF
j_gene: TRBJ2-2; d_gene: -; abundance: -; v_gene: TRBV29-1; CDR3nt: TGCAGCGTTGAAGATCCGACAGCCCGGGCCGGGGAGCTGTTTTTT; CDR3aa: CSVEDPTARAGELFF
j_gene: TRBJ2-1; d_gene: TRBD2; abundance: -; v_gene: TRBV5-1; CDR3nt: TGCGCCAGCAGCTTCATTGCCCGGACTAGCGGGTACTCCTACAATGAGCAGTTCTTC; CDR3aa: CASSFIARTSGYSYNEQFF
j_gene: TRBJ1-1; d_gene: -; abundance: once; v_gene: TRBV7-9; CDR3nt: TGTGCCAGCAGCTCCCTAAAAACAGGGAAGCCTGAAGCTTTCTTT; CDR3aa: CASSSLKTGKPEAFF
j_gene: TRBJ2-7; d_gene: -; abundance: -; v_gene: TRBV7-8; CDR3nt: TGTGCCAGCAGCTTAGGCCGTAACTCCCACGAGCAGTACTTC; CDR3aa: CASSLGRNSHEQYF
j_gene: TRBJ2-7; d_gene: -; abundance: once; v_gene: TRBV6-1; CDR3nt: TGTGCCAGCAGAGACAGTTTCTACGAGCAGTACTTC; CDR3aa: CASRDSFYEQYF
j_gene: TRBJ1-2; d_gene: TRBD1; abundance: -; v_gene: TRBV6-1; CDR3nt: TGTGCCAGCAGTGACCGGGACAGGGGGAGAGGCTACACCTTC; CDR3aa: CASSDRDRGRGYTF
j_gene: TRBJ1-2; d_gene: -; abundance: -; v_gene: TRBV28; CDR3nt: TGTGCCAGCAGTTTTATTGGACAGAACTATGGCTACACCTTC; CDR3aa: CASSFIGQNYGYTF
j_gene: TRBJ1-2; d_gene: TRBD1; abundance: -; v_gene: TRBV5-6; CDR3nt: TGTGCCAGCAGTTATCCGGGACAGGGGTACTATGGCTACACCTTC; CDR3aa: CASSYPGQGYYGYTF
j_gene: TRBJ2-3; d_gene: -; abundance: -; v_gene: TRBV7-2; CDR3nt: TGTGCCAGCAGCTTGAGGGAGACGCCAGATACGCAGTATTTT; CDR3aa: CASSLRETPDTQYF
j_gene: TRBJ2-7; d_gene: -; abundance: -; v_gene: TRBV11-2; CDR3nt: TGTGCCAGCAGCTTAGATTTGGGGGGCGAGCAGTACTTC; CDR3aa: CASSLDLGGEQYF
j_gene: TRBJ2-1; d_gene: -; abundance: -; v_gene: TRBV5-1; CDR3nt: TGCGCCAGCAGCACCGCTTCCGGGGGGCTAGGCTACAATGAGCAGTTCTTC; CDR3aa: CASSTASGGLGYNEQFF
j_gene: TRBJ2-3; d_gene: TRBD2; abundance: few; v_gene: TRBV5-4; CDR3nt: TGTGCCAGCAGCTTGGGGGGACTAGAAACAGATACGCAGTATTTT; CDR3aa: CASSLGGLETDTQYF
j_gene: TRBJ1-5; d_gene: TRBD1; abundance: few; v_gene: TRBV10-3; CDR3nt: TGTGCCATCAGTGAGGTAGGACAGGGGGTTGATCAGCCCCAGCATTTT; CDR3aa: CAISEVGQGVDQPQHF
j_gene: TRBJ2-7; d_gene: TRBD2; abundance: once; v_gene: TRBV13; CDR3nt: TGTGCCAGCAGCTCCGGGACTACAACATCCTACGAGCAGTACTTC; CDR3aa: CASSSGTTTSYEQYF
j_gene: TRBJ2-1; d_gene: TRBD2; abundance: -; v_gene: TRBV7-3; CDR3nt: TGTGCCAGCAGCTTAACGTTAGCGGGAGGGGGTAATGAGCAGTTCTTC; CDR3aa: CASSLTLAGGGNEQFF
j_gene: TRBJ2-1; d_gene: TRBD2; abundance: -; v_gene: TRBV7-9; CDR3nt: TGTGCCAGCAGCCCGAGGATAGCGGGAGGCCCGTCGGGGGAGCAGTTCTTC; CDR3aa: CASSPRIAGGPSGEQFF
j_gene: TRBJ1-5; d_gene: -; abundance: -; v_gene: TRBV6-1; CDR3nt: TGTGCCAGCAGTGGCGGGGCGGGAAGACAGCCCCAGCATTTT; CDR3aa: CASSGGAGRQPQHF
j_gene: TRBJ1-5; d_gene: -; abundance: few; v_gene: TRBV7-2; CDR3nt: TGTGCCAGCAGCGCGTGGGAGGGGTCGTTGCCCCAGCATTTT; CDR3aa: CASSAWEGSLPQHF
j_gene: TRBJ2-1; d_gene: TRBD2; abundance: -; v_gene: TRBV6-1; CDR3nt: TGTGCCAGCGCCCATGACACGGGGGGGCCCAATGAGCAGTTCTTC; CDR3aa: CASAHDTGGPNEQFF